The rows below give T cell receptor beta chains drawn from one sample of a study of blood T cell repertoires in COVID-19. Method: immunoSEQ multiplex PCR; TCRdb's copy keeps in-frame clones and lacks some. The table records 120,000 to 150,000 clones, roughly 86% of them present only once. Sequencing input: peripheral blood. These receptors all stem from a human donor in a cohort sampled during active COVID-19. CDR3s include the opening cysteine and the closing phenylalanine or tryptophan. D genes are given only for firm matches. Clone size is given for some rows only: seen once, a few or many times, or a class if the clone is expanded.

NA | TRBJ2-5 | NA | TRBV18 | TGTGCCAGCTCACCAGGTTTGGAGGGGACCCAGTACTTC | CASSPGLEGTQYF
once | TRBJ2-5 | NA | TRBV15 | TGTGCCACCAGCAGGGCTAGACCAGAGACCCAGTACTTC | CATSRARPETQYF
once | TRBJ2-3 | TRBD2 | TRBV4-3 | TGCGCCAGCAGCCAAGGACGGGGGGGCGGGAGTTTAGATACGCAGTATTTT | CASSQGRGGGSLDTQYF
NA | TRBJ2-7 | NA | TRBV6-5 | TGTGCCAGCAGTTTACGGGGGTCCTACGAGCAGTACTTC | CASSLRGSYEQYF
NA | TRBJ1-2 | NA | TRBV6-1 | TGTGCCAGCAGTGACAACACAGGCCTCTTAGGCTACACCTTC | CASSDNTGLLGYTF
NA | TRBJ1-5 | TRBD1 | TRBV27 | TGTGCCAGCAGTCTAGGGCCGGGGGGGACAGGGTTTAATCAGCCCCAGCATTTT | CASSLGPGGTGFNQPQHF
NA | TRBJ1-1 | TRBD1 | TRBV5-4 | TGTGCCAGCAGCCGGATGCGGACAGGGGGCACTGAAGCTTTCTTT | CASSRMRTGGTEAFF
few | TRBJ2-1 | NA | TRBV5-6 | TGTGCCAGCAGCCTACAGGGTAATGAGCAGTTCTTC | CASSLQGNEQFF
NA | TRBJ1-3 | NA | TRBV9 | TGTGCCAGCAGCGGGTTAGACAGTGTAATCTCTGGAAACACCATATATTTT | CASSGLDSVISGNTIYF
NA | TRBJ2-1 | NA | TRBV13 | TGTGCCAGCATCCCGGGCCGTCGGGGTGACAATGAGCAGTTCTTC | CASIPGRRGDNEQFF
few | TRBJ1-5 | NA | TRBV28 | TGTGCCAGCAGTAGCTCGGGGGGGAGAAATCAGCCCCAGCATTTT | CASSSSGGRNQPQHF
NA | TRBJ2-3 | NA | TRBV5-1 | TGCGCCAGCAGCTTGGCCGACCCGGGGGGCACAGATACGCAGTATTTT | CASSLADPGGTDTQYF
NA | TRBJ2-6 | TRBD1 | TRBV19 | TGTGCCAGTAGTAGCAGGGGGCGCAACCCCTCTGGGGCCAACGTCCTGACTTTC | CASSSRGRNPSGANVLTF
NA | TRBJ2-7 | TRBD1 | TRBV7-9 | TGTGCCAGCAGCTCCGGGACAGGGGAATCCTACGAGCAGTACTTC | CASSSGTGESYEQYF
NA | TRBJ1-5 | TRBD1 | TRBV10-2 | TGCGCCAGCAGTGGGGACAGCCTAATTAGCAATCAGCCCCAGCATTTT | CASSGDSLISNQPQHF
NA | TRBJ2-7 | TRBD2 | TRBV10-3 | TGTGCCATCAGTGACCCATTAGCGGGCCCCGAGCAGTACTTC | CAISDPLAGPEQYF
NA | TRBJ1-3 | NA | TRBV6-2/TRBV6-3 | TGTGCCAGCAGTTACCCCCCATGGCGGAGCTCTGGAAACACCATATATTTT | CASSYPPWRSSGNTIYF
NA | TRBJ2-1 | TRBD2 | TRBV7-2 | TGTGCCAGCAGCTTGGGACTACCTCTAGGGATCTTC | CASSLGLPLGIF
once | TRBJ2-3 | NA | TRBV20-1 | TGCAGTGCTAGTGTCAGTGGGCCAGATACGCAGTATTTT | CSASVSGPDTQYF
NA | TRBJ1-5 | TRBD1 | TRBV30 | TGTGCCTGGGCATGGACAGGGGGGAATCAGCCCCAGCATTTT | CAWAWTGGNQPQHF
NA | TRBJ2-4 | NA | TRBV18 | TGTGCCAGCTCACCGGGGGGTGACGTTGGTTGGGACATTCAGTACTTC | CASSPGGDVGWDIQYF
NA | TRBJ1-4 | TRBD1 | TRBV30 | TGTGCCTGGACCGGACAGGGAGGGGATGAAAAACTGTTTTTT | CAWTGQGGDEKLFF
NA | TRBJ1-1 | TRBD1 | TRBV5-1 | TGCGCCAGCAGCTTGGCAGGGGGCGTAATTGGCACTGAAGCTTTCTTT | CASSLAGGVIGTEAFF
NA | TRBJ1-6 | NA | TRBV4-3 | TGCGCCAGCAGCCAAGACCTGACAGTGGAATCACCCCTCCACTTT | CASSQDLTVESPLHF
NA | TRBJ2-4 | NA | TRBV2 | TGTGCCAGCACAGATGATGGGCTAGCCAAAAACATTCAGTACTTC | CASTDDGLAKNIQYF
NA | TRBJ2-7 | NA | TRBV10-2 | TGCGCCAGCAGTCCCAGGGGTCGAGCCTACGAGCAGTACTTC | CASSPRGRAYEQYF
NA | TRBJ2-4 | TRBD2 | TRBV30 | TGTGCCTGGGATACAGTGGGGGGGAACATTCAGTACTTC | CAWDTVGGNIQYF
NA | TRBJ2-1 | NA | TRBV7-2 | TGTGCCAGCAGCCCCCTGGAGAGGATCTTTTATGAGCAGTTCTTC | CASSPLERIFYEQFF
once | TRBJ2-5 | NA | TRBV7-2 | TGTGCCAGCAGCTTATCTCCCCCCCGCCCACTGAGCCGGGAAGAGACCCAGTACTTC | CASSLSPPRPLSREETQYF
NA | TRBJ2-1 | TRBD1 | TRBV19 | TGTGCCAGTAGTATCGGACAGGGAGCCTACAATGAGCAGTTCTTC | CASSIGQGAYNEQFF
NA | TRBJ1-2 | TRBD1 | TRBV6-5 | TGTGCCAGCAGTTATGAGGGGGCGCGGTATGGCTACACCTTC | CASSYEGARYGYTF
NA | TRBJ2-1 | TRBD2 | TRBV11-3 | TGTGCCAGTGCCTTGGGACTAGCAGACGACAATGAGCAGTTCTTC | CASALGLADDNEQFF
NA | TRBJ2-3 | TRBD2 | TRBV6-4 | TGTGCCAGCAGTGACTCGCCAGAACTAGCGGATAGAGATACGCAGTATTTT | CASSDSPELADRDTQYF
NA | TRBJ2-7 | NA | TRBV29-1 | TGCAGCGTTGTGCAGACTACTACCTACGAGCAGTACTTC | CSVVQTTTYEQYF
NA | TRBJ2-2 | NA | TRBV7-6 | TGTGCCAGCAGCTCTATCCCGAGGGCAACAGGGACCGGGGAGCTGTTTTTT | CASSSIPRATGTGELFF
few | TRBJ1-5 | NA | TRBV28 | TGTGCCAGCCATCCCGGGACAATAAGGAATCAGCCCCAGCATTTT | CASHPGTIRNQPQHF
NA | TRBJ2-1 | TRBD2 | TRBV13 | TGTGCCAGCAGCTTAGTCCGCCCTAGCGGGGGGTTCGGTGGCAATGAGCAGTTCTTC | CASSLVRPSGGFGGNEQFF
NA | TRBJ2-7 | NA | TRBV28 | TGTGCCAGCAGTTTAAACCTAGAACGACCCTCAGGGTACTACGAGCAGTACTTC | CASSLNLERPSGYYEQYF
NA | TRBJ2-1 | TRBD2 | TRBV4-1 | TGCGCCAGCAGCCGGGCCGGGACTAGCTACAATGAGCAGTTCTTC | CASSRAGTSYNEQFF
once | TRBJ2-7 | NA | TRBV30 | TGTGCCTGGAGCGCAAGCTTGAGCGAGCAGTACTTC | CAWSASLSEQYF
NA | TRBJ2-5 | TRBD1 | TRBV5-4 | TGTGCCAGCACCTTACAGGGGAGCGTCCAAGAGACCCAGTACTTC | CASTLQGSVQETQYF
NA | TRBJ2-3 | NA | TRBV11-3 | TGTGCCAGCAGCTTTGAGGGGGGCACAGATACGCAGTATTTT | CASSFEGGTDTQYF
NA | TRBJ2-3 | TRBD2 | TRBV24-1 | TGTGCCACCGGAGGGACTAGCGGCTCCTCAGGAGATACGCAGTATTTT | CATGGTSGSSGDTQYF
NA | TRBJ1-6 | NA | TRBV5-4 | TGTGCCAGCAGTCAGACAGCGAGGACCTATAATTCACCCCTCCACTTT | CASSQTARTYNSPLHF
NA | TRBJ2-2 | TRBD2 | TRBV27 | TGTGCCAGCAGTTTACGGACTAGCGGGGGCCCTACCGGGGAGCTGTTTTTT | CASSLRTSGGPTGELFF
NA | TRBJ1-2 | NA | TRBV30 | TGTGCCTGGAGTAAACAGGGCTATGGCTACACCTTC | CAWSKQGYGYTF
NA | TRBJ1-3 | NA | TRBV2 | TGTGCCAGCAGCCTTCAGTTCTCTGGAAACACCATATATTTT | CASSLQFSGNTIYF
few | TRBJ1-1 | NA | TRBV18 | TGTGCCAGCTCACCGGCCGGATTGAGGACTGAAGCTTTCTTT | CASSPAGLRTEAFF
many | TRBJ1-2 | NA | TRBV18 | TGTGCCAGCTCACGCGTTGGGGAGATGAATGGCTACACCTTC | CASSRVGEMNGYTF
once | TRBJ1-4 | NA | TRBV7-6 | TGTGCCAGCAGCTCCGAGGGTTTAGCTAATGAAAAACTGTTTTTT | CASSSEGLANEKLFF
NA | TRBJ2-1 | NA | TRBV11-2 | TGTGCCAGCAGCCAAACTAGTGTCAATGAGCAGTTCTTC | CASSQTSVNEQFF
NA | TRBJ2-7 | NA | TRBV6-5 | TGTGCCAGCAGTTCCGGAGGATCCGCCTACGAGCAGTACTTC | CASSSGGSAYEQYF
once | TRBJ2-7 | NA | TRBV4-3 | TGCGCCAGCAGCCAGGATCAGGGTTCCGAGCAGTACTTC | CASSQDQGSEQYF
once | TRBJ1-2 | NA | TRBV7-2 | TGTGCCAGCAGCTACGCCGGGGGGGGCGGCAATGGCTACACCTTC | CASSYAGGGGNGYTF
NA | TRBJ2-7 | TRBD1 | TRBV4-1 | TGCGCCAGCAGCCTACCCGCCGGGACAGGGGGGAACGAGCAGTACTTC | CASSLPAGTGGNEQYF
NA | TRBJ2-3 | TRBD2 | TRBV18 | TGTGCCAGCTCACCAGGACTAGCGGGAGGATCAGATACGCAGTATTTT | CASSPGLAGGSDTQYF
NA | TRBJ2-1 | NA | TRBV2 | TGTGCCAGCATCCCCGGGACTTCAGCACCCGGGGAGCAGTTCTTC | CASIPGTSAPGEQFF
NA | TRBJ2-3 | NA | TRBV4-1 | TGCGCCAGCAGCCCTACGTGGGGGGATCGAGATACGCAGTATTTT | CASSPTWGDRDTQYF
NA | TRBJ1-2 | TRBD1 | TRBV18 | TGTGCCAGCTCGCTTCCGGGGACAGGAGCCTATGGCTACACCTTC | CASSLPGTGAYGYTF
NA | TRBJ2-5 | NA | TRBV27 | TGTGCCAGCAGTTCCCAGAATCAAAAGACCCAGTACTTC | CASSSQNQKTQYF